Listed here are 10 T cell receptor beta chains from one sample, sequenced in a study of tumor and adjacent non-tumor tissue in lung cancer (dated by TCRdb to the late 2010s). RNA was isolated from bulk, unsorted tissue, and RNA quality was assessed with a NanoDrop ND-1000 and an Agilent 2100. Libraries were built with multiplex PCR. This sample was sequenced with an Illumina HiSeq 2500. TCRbeta libraries were constructed through three rounds of nested PCR with primers (Table S4) according to protocols adapted from ARM-PCR. Clones were called with MiXCR by TCRdb after fastp trimmed the public reads at Q25, and only in-frame beta chains were retained. Every CDR3 protein is listed once, alongside the most common genes and DNA of its rows. For this sample there are about 75,000 distinct CDR3 sequences; over 75% appear just once. About an eighth of the sample lies in the top ten. Sequencing was done on a sample of lung tumor tissue. The receptors shown here come from a woman aged 50 to 65 with non-small cell lung cancer.

With regard to this clonotype: This could be a read error, since a much larger clone is one nucleotide away. This chain uses TRBV28 with TRBJ1-1; D unclear. The CDR3 has 11 amino acids. Germline-derived CDR1 and CDR2 are MDHEN and SYDVKM. CDR3 nucleotides: TGTTCCAGCTATGCGAACTTGTGGGCTTTCTTT. This gives the protein CSSYANLWAFF.

Concerning this clonotype itself: An end of the junction does not agree with germline; a read error may underlie this. V and J are TRBV7-9 and TRBJ1-4; 7 bases fit TRBD1. In germline, CDR1 is SEHNR, CDR2 FQNEAQ (reference sequence). The CDR3 has 14 amino acids. In DNA, the CDR3 is TGTGCCAGCAGCTCCGGACAGGCTAATGAAAAACTGCTTTTT. Protein sequence: CASSSGQANEKLLF. The full variable domain, its missing parts supplied by reference TRBV7-9 and TRBJ1-4, is DTGVSQNPRHKITKRGQNVTFRCDPISEHNRLYWYRQTLGQGPEFLTYFQNEAQLEKSRLLSDRFSAERPKGSFSTLEIQRTEQGDSAMYLCASSSGQANEKLLFGSGTQLSVL.

This clonotype was found many times. The chain carries TRBV2 and TRBJ2-1; no firm D call. The CDR3 extends over 12 amino acids. V was trimmed by 6 bases and J by 3 bases, leaving 6 bases between them. Germline V CDR1 and CDR2: SNHLY, FYNNEI. CDR3 coding DNA: TGTGCCAGCAGCTCCCGCTACAATGAGCAGTTCTTC. It specifies CASSSRYNEQFF.

A word on this clonotype: A much larger clone lies a single base off, so this may be a read error. The chain uses TRBV24-1 and TRBJ1-5; no definite D call. The CDR3 covers 14 residues. The V end was cut by 2 bases, the J end by 10 bases, with 14 bases between. The germline gives CDR1 KGHDR, CDR2 SFDVKD. The CDR3 loop is CATSDSGRALPQHF. The CDR3 DNA follows: TGTGCCACCAGTGATTCCGGACGGGCATTACCCCAGCATTTT.

This clonotype turned up a few times. At one end, the junction sequence differs from germline, possibly due to a read error. J is TRBJ1-5 and V is TRBV11-2; unclear D gene. Germline CDR1 SGHAT, CDR2 FQNNGV. This CDR3 contains 15 residues. CDR3 loop: CVSNFDGLSNQPQHF. In DNA form, the CDR3 reads TGTGTCAGCAACTTTGACGGATTGAGCAATCAGCCCCAGCATTTT.

As concerns this clonotype: Sequence at one end of the junction differs from germline and may be a read error. The rearrangement links TRBV10-3 to TRBJ2-2; unclear D gene. This CDR3 has 14 residues. The germline V gene has CDR1 ENHRY and CDR2 SYGVKD. CDR3 nucleotide sequence: TGTGTCATCAGTGAGAGCCCAAACAACGGGGAGCTGTTTTTT. This sequence encodes CVISESPNNGELFF.

V is TRBV6-1 and J is TRBJ1-2; D is unclear. Trimming shortened V by 5 bases and J by 2 bases, and 9 bases separated the two germline ends. CDR1 MNHNS and CDR2 SASEGT come from the germline V gene. The CDR3 sequence is 13 residues long. The CDR3 DNA reads TGTGCCAGCAGTAATACCGGGAACTATGGCTACACCTTC. Residues: CASSNTGNYGYTF.

This chain connects TRBV5-4 to TRBJ1-1; TRBD1 might be the D (5 bases). The CDR3 spans 15 residues. Germline values: CDR1 SGHNT, CDR2 YYREEE (reference sequence). With 1 base removed from V and 3 bases from J, the gap between germline ends came to 13 bases. The CDR3 protein is CASSLTARGDTEAFF. The CDR3 bases are TGTGCCAGCAGCTTGACAGCGAGAGGGGACACTGAAGCTTTCTTT.

The chain uses TRBV29-1 and TRBJ2-5; 7 bases are shared with TRBD1. This CDR3 contains 13 residues. Germline lookup yields CDR1 SQVTM and CDR2 ANQGSEA. The CDR3 sequence: CSCWQGEWETQYF. The CDR3 bases are TGCAGTTGCTGGCAGGGGGAGTGGGAGACCCAGTACTTC.

As to this clonotype: Being one base from a much bigger clone, this may be a read error. The CDR3 coding sequence is TGTGCCAGGAGCCCGGACGATCAGCCCCAGCATTTT. Amino acid sequence: CARSPDDQPQHF. The chain has TRBV7-9 and TRBJ1-5; D is unresolved. Between the trimmed V and J ends, which lost 9 bases and 5 bases, there was a span of 11 bases. Germline loops: CDR1 SEHNR, CDR2 FQNEAQ (reference sequence). The CDR3 sequence is 12 residues long.